The 28 T cell receptor beta chains given below trace back to one sample, sequenced in a study of control samples from healthy donors and cancer patients. Some clones are missing from TCRdb's copy, which holds only in-frame ones; the method was immunoSEQ multiplex PCR. The table lists about 83,000 clones, 91% of them singletons. Sequences were obtained from blood. Source of these receptors: a man under 40 in good health.

The chain recombines TRBV7-7 with TRBJ1-5; unclear D gene. CDR3 size: 13 residues. V lost 0 bases and J 3 bases, leaving 3 bases between the germline ends. Germline-derived CDR1 and CDR2 are SSHAT and FNYEAQ (reference sequence). This CDR3 reads CASSLAPNQPQHF. The CDR3 DNA is TGTGCCAGCAGCTTAGCGCCCAATCAGCCCCAGCATTTT.

V and J are TRBV19 and TRBJ2-4; 10 bases line up with TRBD2. The germline V gene encodes CDR1 LNHDA and CDR2 SQIVND (reference sequence). This CDR3 spans 18 amino acids. J was trimmed by 6 bases and V by 3 bases; bases with no gene match: 14. This chain's CDR3 is CASSIPAPLAGARNIQYF. The CDR3 nucleotides are TGTGCCAGTAGTATTCCGGCCCCCCTAGCGGGAGCTCGAAACATTCAGTACTTC.

The chain links TRBV5-6 to TRBJ1-4, with a tentative D call TRBD1 (6 bases). Deletions cut 3 bases from V and 8 bases from J, with 14 bases between. CDR3 length equals 14 residues. Per the germline V gene, CDR1 is SGHDT and CDR2 is YYEEEE. CDR3 region: CASSYNREAEKLFF. CDR3 in DNA: TGTGCCAGCAGCTATAACAGGGAGGCGGAAAAACTGTTTTTT.

The chain couples TRBV4-1 to TRBJ2-2; 10 nucleotides line up with TRBD2. Germline loops: CDR1 MGHRA, CDR2 YSYEKL. The V and J ends lost 1 base and 0 bases, in that order; junction bases with no gene match: 5. The CDR3 consists of 18 residues. The CDR3 nucleotides are TGCGCCAGCAGCCAAGTCGCTAGCGGGGGATCGAACACCGGGGAGCTGTTTTTT. This codes for CASSQVASGGSNTGELFF.

The V and J genes are TRBV6-1 and TRBJ1-2; D is undetermined. CDR3 length: 14 amino acids. Trimming pared 1 base from V and 3 bases from J, leaving 9 bases between. CDR1 is MNHNS and CDR2 is SASEGT in the germline V gene. In DNA, the CDR3 is TGTGCCAGCAGTGAAGGGCTAAGGGACTATGGCTACACCTTC. It encodes CASSEGLRDYGYTF.

The CDR3 spells CASSVDGGHNEKLFF. The CDR3 DNA sequence: TGTGCCAGCAGCGTGGATGGCGGGCATAATGAAAAACTGTTTTTT. The chain uses TRBV9 and TRBJ1-4; D unclear. The CDR3 is 15 amino acids. With 2 bases removed from V and 4 bases from J, the gap between germline ends came to 12 bases. Per the germline V gene, CDR1 is SGDLS and CDR2 is YYNGEE.

J is TRBJ1-4 and V is TRBV19; TRBD1 is a possible D gene (5 bases). Germline V gene lookup returns CDR1 LNHDA and CDR2 SQIVND (reference sequence). CDR3 length: 15 residues. The V and J ends lost 4 bases and 5 bases respectively, with 14 bases between them. The DNA for the CDR3 is TGTGCCAGTAGTAATGTCGGGACGGTCAATGAAAAACTGTTTTTT. Translating it yields CASSNVGTVNEKLFF.

Here the CDR3 DNA reads TGTGCCAGCAGTTTAAGGAGGGGGGTGGGCACTAATGAAAAACTGTTTTTT. Translated: CASSLRRGVGTNEKLFF. This chain links TRBV27 with TRBJ1-4; TRBD1 might be the D (6 bases). This CDR3 contains 17 residues. CDR1 MNHEY and CDR2 SMNVEV come from the germline V gene (reference sequence). Trimming removed 2 bases at V and 2 bases at J, with 15 bases between.

The chain uses TRBV10-3 and TRBJ1-2; D remains ambiguous. V was clipped by 7 bases and J by 2 bases, with 8 bases between them. The germline V gene has CDR1 ENHRY and CDR2 SYGVKD. The CDR3 consists of 12 residues. The CDR3 loop reads CAITQDNYGYTF. CDR3 DNA: TGTGCCATCACTCAGGACAACTATGGCTACACCTTC.

The chain uses TRBV11-2 and TRBJ2-5; possible D gene TRBD1, 6 bases. CDR1 and CDR2 from the germline V gene are SGHAT and FQNNGV. The germline V and J ends were trimmed by 1 base and 5 bases, with 11 bases remaining between them. The CDR3 has 14 residues. The DNA for the CDR3 is TGTGCCAGCAGCTTAGGGGGGCGCAGGGAGACCCAGTACTTC. This encodes CASSLGGRRETQYF.

CDR3 in amino acids: CATGSPGTSGPSTDTQYF. Here the CDR3 DNA reads TGTGCCACCGGATCTCCCGGGACTAGCGGTCCTAGCACAGATACGCAGTATTTT. The rearrangement joins TRBV10-3 to TRBJ2-3; 11 bases align to TRBD2. The CDR3 has 18 amino acids. Germline V lookup: CDR1 ENHRY, CDR2 SYGVKD. Losses at the gene ends were 10 bases for V and 0 bases for J; bases not matched to a gene: 15.

The CDR3 region has the DNA TGTGCCAGCAGCTTTGTACAGGGGTACGAGCAGTACTTC. Translation gives CASSFVQGYEQYF. V is TRBV7-2 and J is TRBJ2-7; the match to TRBD1 covers 7 bases. This CDR3 is 13 amino acids long. The germline CDR1 and CDR2 sequences are SGHTA and FQGNSA. The V gene end was trimmed by 3 bases and the J gene end by 4 bases; junction bases not matched to a gene: 3.

The rearrangement joins TRBV5-6 to TRBJ2-5, with a tentative D call TRBD2 (6 bases). Trimming took 0 bases from V and 3 from J, leaving 12 bases between them. Germline values: CDR1 SGHDT, CDR2 YYEEEE. The CDR3 is 15 residues long. In DNA, the CDR3 is TGTGCCAGCAGCTTGGAAGGAGGGCCGGAAGAGACCCAGTACTTC. Its protein product is CASSLEGGPEETQYF.

Regarding this clone: A junction boundary mismatches the germline segment, possibly from a read error. The chain employs TRBV13 and TRBJ1-4; D not certain. CDR1 is PRHDT and CDR2 is FYEKMQ in the germline V gene (reference sequence). The CDR3 runs to 11 residues. CDR3 sequence reads: CASSLGEKLFF. The CDR3 DNA reads TGTGCCAGCAGCCTAGGAGAAAAACTGTTTTTT.

The rearrangement uses TRBV11-3 and TRBJ2-7; 9 bases match TRBD1. This CDR3 has 15 amino acids. Trimming removed 0 bases from V and 4 bases from J; junction bases left unmatched: 4. From germline, CDR1 is SGHNT and CDR2 YENEEA. The CDR3 nucleotides are TGTGCCAGCAGCTTAGACCAAGACAGGGGGTACGAGCAGTACTTC. Translated, it gives CASSLDQDRGYEQYF.

The chain employs TRBV11-2 and TRBJ1-5; TRBD1 agrees at 7 bases. V dropped 5 bases and J dropped 4; count of bases not matched to a gene: 11. The germline CDR1 and CDR2 sequences are SGHAT and FQNNGV. The CDR3 is 16 residues long. The CDR3 bases are TGTGCCAGCAGCGAAATTCAAACAGGGGTAAATCAGCCCCAGCATTTT. Translating gives CASSEIQTGVNQPQHF.

A few counts support this clone. The chain recombines TRBV6-2 or TRBV6-3 with TRBJ1-5; TRBD1 might be the D (5 bases). Germline CDR1 MNHEY, CDR2 SVGEGT. V was clipped by 5 bases and J by 0 bases, with 14 bases between them. The CDR3 is made up of 16 amino acids. The CDR3 protein is CASSPQGRGSNQPQHF. CDR3 bases: TGTGCCAGCAGTCCCCAGGGACGGGGTAGCAATCAGCCCCAGCATTTT.

The gene calls are TRBV28 and TRBJ2-7; D gene ambiguous. The CDR3 loop spans 10 amino acids. Germline lookup yields CDR1 MDHEN and CDR2 SYDVKM. The germline V and J ends were trimmed by 5 bases and 12 bases, with 11 bases remaining between them. The CDR3 loop is CASSGGVLYF. The CDR3, as DNA: TGTGCCAGCAGTGGCGGTGTTTTGTACTTC.

This clone was observed a single time. This chain links TRBV7-6 with TRBJ2-7; D is unclear. The CDR3 runs to 11 residues. Trimming stripped 5 bases from V and 12 bases from J, with 14 bases between. The V gene's germline CDR1 is SGHVS and CDR2 FNYEAQ. The CDR3 protein is CASSSRGPAYF. The CDR3, as DNA: TGTGCCAGCAGCAGTAGAGGCCCTGCGTACTTC.

The chain uses TRBV14 and TRBJ2-1; 8 nucleotides align to TRBD2. The CDR3 covers 15 residues. The germline CDR1 and CDR2 sequences are SGHDN and FVKESK. Unmatched junction bases numbered 12, after V lost 1 base and J lost 13 bases. The CDR3 sequence is CASSQGRGGPGSQFF. In DNA form, the CDR3 reads TGTGCCAGCAGCCAAGGGCGCGGGGGGCCAGGGAGTCAGTTCTTC.

The chain links TRBV5-8 to TRBJ2-2; the D gene is possibly TRBD1 (5 bases). Trimming cost V 1 base and J 7 bases, with 17 bases left between them. This CDR3 has 16 residues. Germline CDR1 and CDR2: SGHTS and YDEGEE. This CDR3 reads CASSLYTRTKSGELFF. In DNA, the CDR3 is TGTGCCAGCAGCTTGTATACGAGGACAAAAAGCGGGGAGCTGTTTTTT.

This clone has a single count. A junction boundary mismatches the germline segment, possibly from a read error. V gene TRBV7-2 combines with J gene TRBJ1-6; 7 nucleotides align to TRBD1. The CDR3 consists of 15 residues. The germline V gene encodes CDR1 SGHTA and CDR2 FQGNSA. The CDR3 loop is CAGSPRTGGNSPLHF. In nucleotides, the CDR3 is TGTGCCGGCAGCCCCCGGACAGGTGGGAATTCACCCCTCCACTTT.

V is TRBV28 and J is TRBJ2-3, with 11 bases identical to TRBD2. CDR3 length: 16 residues. Trimming at V came to 4 bases and at J to 2 bases, leaving 5 bases not matched to a gene. Germline V gives CDR1 MDHEN, CDR2 SYDVKM. The CDR3 loop reads CASSSTSGGPTDTQYF. CDR3 sequence (DNA): TGTGCCAGCAGTTCTACTAGCGGGGGACCCACAGATACGCAGTATTTT. Full variable domain (remainder filled in from reference TRBV28 and TRBJ2-3): DVKVTQSSRYLVKRTGEKVFLECVQDMDHENMFWYRQDPGLGLRLIYFSYDVKMKEKGDIPEGYSVSREKKERFSLILESASTNQTSMYLCASSSTSGGPTDTQYFGPGTRLTVL.

V gene TRBV14 combines with J gene TRBJ1-1; no clear D. From germline, CDR1 is SGHDN and CDR2 FVKESK. Trimming removed 5 bases at V and 2 bases at J, with 9 bases between. This CDR3 has 13 residues. CDR3 DNA: TGTGCCAGCAGCTACGACCGAAACACTGAAGCTTTCTTT. It is translated as CASSYDRNTEAFF.

The chain combines TRBV28 with TRBJ1-2; 7 nucleotides agree with TRBD1. The CDR3 has 15 residues. The germline V gene encodes CDR1 MDHEN and CDR2 SYDVKM. V trimming: 8 bases; J trimming: 6 bases; junction bases outside the gene matches: 15. Written as DNA, the CDR3 is TGTGCCAGCTATACCCGACCAGGACAGGAGAATGGCTACACCTTC. This translates into CASYTRPGQENGYTF.

The rearrangement uses TRBV5-6 and TRBJ2-7; maybe TRBD2 (5 bases). V dropped 5 bases and J dropped 7 bases, with 19 bases sitting between them. CDR1 and CDR2 (germline): SGHDT, YYEEEE. The CDR3 length is 14 residues. The CDR3 region has the DNA TGTGCCAGCAGACCACATGGTGACGGAGGAGAGCAGTACTTC. This sequence encodes CASRPHGDGGEQYF.

This chain links TRBV7-8 with TRBJ1-5, with D maybe TRBD1 (5 bases). The V end was cut by 5 bases, the J end by 0 bases, with 14 bases between. The CDR3 runs 16 residues. Germline V gives CDR1 SGHVS, CDR2 FQNEAQ. CDR3 nucleotides: TGTGCCAGCAGCCTCGACAGAATATATAGCAATCAGCCCCAGCATTTT. Encoded protein: CASSLDRIYSNQPQHF. Full variable domain (rest looked up from reference TRBV7-8 and TRBJ1-5): GAGVSQSPRYKVAKRGQDVALRCDPISGHVSLFWYQQALGQGPEFLTYFQNEAQLDKSGLPSDRFFAERPEGSVSTLKIQRTQQEDSAVYLCASSLDRIYSNQPQHFGDGTRLSIL.

The chain uses TRBV28 and TRBJ2-7, with 7 bases aligning to TRBD1. Germline values: CDR1 MDHEN, CDR2 SYDVKM. This CDR3 comprises 16 residues. Germline trimming cut 2 bases from V and 0 bases from J; bases unmatched to any gene: 7. The CDR3 coding sequence is TGTGCCAGCAGTTTAATGAGGGGGCCAGACTCCTACGAGCAGTACTTC. Amino acid sequence: CASSLMRGPDSYEQYF.